A selection of T cell receptor beta chains follows, all from one sample in a study of OX40 agonist ivuxolimab in advanced cancers. Data came from immunoSEQ multiplex PCR; TCRdb stores just in-frame clones and leaves some out. Here the sample spans some 57,000 clones, 82% being singletons. Sequences were derived from CD4+ or CD8+ T cells sorted from blood, sampled in a trial of the OX40 agonist ivuxolimab. These receptors were obtained from an adult with an advanced solid tumor such as melanoma, head and neck, liver or kidney cancer. Both conserved end residues are part of each CDR3. A D gene is named only where the DNA matches it firmly. Size values are once, few and many counts, or a class for expanded clones, and some rows have none.

size: once; V: TRBV5-4; D: NA; length: 15; J: TRBJ1-2; CDR3: CASSFGTSVNYGYTF; DNA: TGTGCCAGCAGCTTCGGGACAAGCGTTAACTATGGCTACACCTTC
size: NA; V: TRBV7-8; D: TRBD1; length: 16; J: TRBJ2-7; CDR3: CASSATGQGASYEQYF; DNA: TGTGCCAGCAGCGCCACGGGACAGGGGGCCTCCTACGAGCAGTACTTC
size: NA; V: TRBV11-2; D: TRBD2; length: 16; J: TRBJ2-3; CDR3: CASAPTGGVSTDTQYF; DNA: TGTGCCAGCGCCCCCACCGGGGGGGTTAGCACAGATACGCAGTATTTT
size: NA; V: TRBV28; D: TRBD2; length: 19; J: TRBJ2-7; CDR3: CASSLSFSGTPGLAGNGNF; DNA: TGTGCCAGCAGTTTATCTTTCTCGGGAACACCGGGACTAGCGGGAAATGGTAACTTC
size: NA; V: TRBV19; D: NA; length: 19; J: TRBJ2-4; CDR3: CASRPVGQGLGFAKNIQYF; DNA: TGTGCCAGTAGGCCCGTGGGACAGGGACTAGGTTTTGCCAAAAACATTCAGTACTTC
size: NA; V: TRBV7-3; D: TRBD2; length: 15; J: TRBJ2-5; CDR3: CASSSGTSSAETQYF; DNA: TGTGCCAGCAGCTCCGGGACTAGCTCGGCGGAGACCCAGTACTTC
size: few; V: TRBV19; D: NA; length: 15; J: TRBJ2-2; CDR3: CASSIDYLNTGELFF; DNA: TGTGCCAGTAGTATAGATTACTTGAACACCGGGGAGCTGTTTTTT
size: medium-sized; V: TRBV2; D: NA; length: 13; J: TRBJ1-5; CDR3: CASSASETGAQHF; DNA: TGTGCCAGCAGTGCTTCTGAGACCGGGGCCCAGCATTTT
size: NA; V: TRBV2; D: NA; length: 11; J: TRBJ2-5; CDR3: CASKTEETQYF; DNA: TGTGCCAGCAAAACGGAAGAGACCCAGTACTTC
size: NA; V: TRBV18; D: NA; length: 14; J: TRBJ1-1; CDR3: CASSRTDGNTEAFF; DNA: TGTGCCAGCTCACGTACGGACGGGAACACTGAAGCTTTCTTT
size: NA; V: TRBV2; D: NA; length: 18; J: TRBJ2-6; CDR3: CASSGSLASLGGANVLTF; DNA: TGTGCCAGCAGTGGGTCGCTGGCTAGTCTAGGGGGGGCCAACGTCCTGACTTTC
size: NA; V: TRBV19; D: TRBD1; length: 15; J: TRBJ1-5; CDR3: CASSLTGDSNQPQHF; DNA: TGTGCCAGTTCATTAACAGGGGATAGCAATCAGCCCCAGCATTTT
size: NA; V: TRBV5-6; D: NA; length: 17; J: TRBJ2-4; CDR3: CASSSPGRTGAKNIQYF; DNA: TGTGCCAGCAGCTCCCCGGGGAGGACGGGGGCCAAAAACATTCAGTACTTC
size: NA; V: TRBV5-1; D: TRBD1; length: 15; J: TRBJ2-2; CDR3: CASSSTGRNTGELFF; DNA: TGCGCCAGCAGCTCGACAGGGCGAAACACCGGGGAGCTGTTTTTT
size: NA; V: TRBV6-6; D: TRBD1; length: 16; J: TRBJ1-5; CDR3: CASSPQTGPKNQPQHF; DNA: TGTGCCAGCAGTCCTCAGACAGGGCCTAAAAATCAGCCCCAGCATTTT
size: NA; V: TRBV5-1; D: NA; length: 14; J: TRBJ2-1; CDR3: CASSLDLQYNEQFF; DNA: TGCGCCAGCAGCTTGGACCTACAGTACAATGAGCAGTTCTTC
size: NA; V: TRBV28; D: NA; length: 13; J: TRBJ1-2; CDR3: CASSLGGDYGYTF; DNA: TGTGCCAGCAGTTTAGGCGGTGACTATGGCTACACCTTC